This T cell receptor beta chain was documented in a study of blood T cell repertoires in COVID-19. Sequencing was performed with immunoSEQ multiplex PCR; in TCRdb, only in-frame clones are kept and a portion is missing. The sample lists about 100,000 clones; approximately 90% were seen once. CDR1 MNHNY and CDR2 SVGAGI come from the germline V gene (reference sequence). CDR3 length: 13 amino acids. The ends were cut back, 3 bases at V and 2 bases at J, with 7 bases in the middle. The material sequenced was peripheral blood. The chain has TRBV6-6 and TRBJ1-1; D ambiguous. This clonotype was sampled from a woman of 80 years or more with acute or convalescent COVID-19. This chain's CDR3 is CASSYDSNTEAFF. CDR3 in DNA: TGTGCCAGCAGTTATGACTCAAACACTGAAGCTTTCTTT.